This T cell receptor beta chain was recovered during a study of a mutant IDH1 vaccine in newly diagnosed glioma. Study background: Onset of vaccination occurred 4-6 weeks following radiotherapy alone, or with temozolomide cycles.

Stated time point: week 11, during vaccination. All doses held 300 ug of mutant IDH1 20-mer peptide, with topical imiquimod. New IDH1-mutant, ATRX-lost WHO grade 3 or 4 astrocytomas occurred in donors. Method: immunoSEQ multiplex PCR; TCRdb's copy keeps in-frame clones and lacks some. The sample includes roughly 70,000 clones, around 85% of them seen just once. Germline-derived CDR1 and CDR2 are SGHTA and FQGTGA. V was pared by 5 bases and J by 7 bases, with 9 bases between. The CDR3 has 12 residues. Concerning this clone itself: What it binds is not known.

This material consisted of PBMCs, taken from a glioma patient whose treatment included an IDH1 peptide vaccine. This clonotype was obtained from a woman in her forties or fifties with glioma. The chain carries TRBV7-3 and TRBJ2-1; D is unresolved. The CDR3 DNA follows: TGTGCCAGCAGCCAAGGGCCTAATGAGCAGTTCTTC. Its translation is CASSQGPNEQFF.